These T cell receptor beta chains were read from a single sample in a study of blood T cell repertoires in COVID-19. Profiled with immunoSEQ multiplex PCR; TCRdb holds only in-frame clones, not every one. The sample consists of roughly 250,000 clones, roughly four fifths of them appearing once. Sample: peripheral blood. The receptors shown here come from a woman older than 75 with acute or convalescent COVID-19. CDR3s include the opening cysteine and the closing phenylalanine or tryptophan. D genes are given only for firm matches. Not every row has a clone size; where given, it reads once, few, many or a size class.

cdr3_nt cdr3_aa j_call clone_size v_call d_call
TGCGCCAGCAGCCCCCATGGACTAGCGGGGGGGAACACCGGGGAGCTGTTTTTT CASSPHGLAGGNTGELFF TRBJ2-2 NA TRBV4-1 TRBD2
TGTGCCAGCAGCTTAAGGGGGCGCCAGATAGATGAGCAGTTCTTC CASSLRGRQIDEQFF TRBJ2-1 NA TRBV7-3 NA
TGTGCCAGCAGCCAATTGGCCACAGATACGCAGTATTTT CASSQLATDTQYF TRBJ2-3 once TRBV3-1/TRBV3-2 NA
TGTGCCAGCAGTAGGACTAGCGGCAAAAACATTCAGTACTTC CASSRTSGKNIQYF TRBJ2-4 NA TRBV28 TRBD2
TGCGCCAGCAGCTTCTCCACTAGCGGGGGGTACGAGCAGTACTTC CASSFSTSGGYEQYF TRBJ2-7 few TRBV5-1 TRBD2
TGTGCCATCAGTGAGCCACAAGGGCTGGGACAGAGTCTCTACGAGCAGTACTTC CAISEPQGLGQSLYEQYF TRBJ2-7 NA TRBV10-3 TRBD1
TGTGCCAGCAGCCTCAGGGAAAAGGGGGCCGGGGAGCTGTTTTTT CASSLREKGAGELFF TRBJ2-2 NA TRBV11-2 NA
TGCGCCAGCAGCTTAAGGACTAGCGGGGGGGCGGAGACCCAGTACTTC CASSLRTSGGAETQYF TRBJ2-5 NA TRBV5-1 TRBD2
TGTGCCAGCAGACCCGACAGGGGCACCGGGGAGCTGTTTTTT CASRPDRGTGELFF TRBJ2-2 few TRBV2 TRBD1
TGTGCCAGCAGCCAAGGACCAGGCGTGAACACTGAAGCTTTCTTT CASSQGPGVNTEAFF TRBJ1-1 NA TRBV3-1/TRBV3-2 NA
TGTGCCAGCAGCTTGACAGGGCGGGACTCCTATAATTCACCCCTCCACTTT CASSLTGRDSYNSPLHF TRBJ1-6 once TRBV7-2 TRBD1
TGCGCCAGCAGCCGCGCCGGGACAGGGGGCAGAGAGACCCAGTACTTC CASSRAGTGGRETQYF TRBJ2-5 NA TRBV5-1 TRBD1
TGTGCCAGTAGTATCAGGGAGGATGAGCAGTTCTTC CASSIREDEQFF TRBJ2-1 NA TRBV19 NA
TGTGCCACCAGCAGAGATCTGGGGGGACAGACCACAGATACGCAGTATTTT CATSRDLGGQTTDTQYF TRBJ2-3 NA TRBV15 NA
TGTGCCAGCAGTTACAGCTTCCGGACAGGACTACAATTC CASSYSFRTGLQF TRBJ2-7 NA TRBV6-5 NA